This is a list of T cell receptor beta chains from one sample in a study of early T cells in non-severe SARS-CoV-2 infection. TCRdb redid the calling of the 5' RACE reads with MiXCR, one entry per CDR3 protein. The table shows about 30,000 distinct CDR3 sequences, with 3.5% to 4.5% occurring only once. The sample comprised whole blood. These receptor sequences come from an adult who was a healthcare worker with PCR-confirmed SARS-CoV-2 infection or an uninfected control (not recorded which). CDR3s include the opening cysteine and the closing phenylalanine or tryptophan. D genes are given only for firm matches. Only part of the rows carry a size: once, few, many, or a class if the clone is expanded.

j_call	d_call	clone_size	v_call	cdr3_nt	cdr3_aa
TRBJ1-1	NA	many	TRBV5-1	TGCGCCAGCAGCTTGATTGAAGACATGAACACTGAAGCTTTCTTT	CASSLIEDMNTEAFF
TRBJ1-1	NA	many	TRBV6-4	TGTGCCAGCAGTGACTCGCGAGCCACTGAAGCTTTCTTT	CASSDSRATEAFF
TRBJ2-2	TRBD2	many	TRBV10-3	TGTGCCATCAGGGGGACTAGCAGTGAGAACACCGGGGAGCTGTTTTTT	CAIRGTSSENTGELFF
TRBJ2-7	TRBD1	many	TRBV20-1	TGCAGTGCTAACCCGGACAGGGCGCGAGGCGAGCAGTACTTC	CSANPDRARGEQYF
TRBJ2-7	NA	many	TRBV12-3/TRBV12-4	TGTGCCAGCGGTCCCACCGGGAGCCTCCCTGAGCAGTACTTC	CASGPTGSLPEQYF
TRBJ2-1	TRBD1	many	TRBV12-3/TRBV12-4	TGTGCCAGCTCACCGCCGGGACAGGGGAATGAGCAGTTCTTC	CASSPPGQGNEQFF
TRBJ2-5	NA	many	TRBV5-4	TGTGCCAGCAGCTTGGGCCCCCAAGAGACCCAGTACTTC	CASSLGPQETQYF
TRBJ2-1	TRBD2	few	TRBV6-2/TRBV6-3	TGTGCCAGCAGCAGCGGGGTGGACAATGAGCAGTTCTTC	CASSSGVDNEQFF
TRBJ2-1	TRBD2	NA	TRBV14	TGTGCCAGCAGCCAACACAGCGGGAGTTCGTACAATGAGCAGTTCTTC	CASSQHSGSSYNEQFF
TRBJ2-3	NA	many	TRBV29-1	TGCAGCGTCCTCGGGATGGGGCTTTCGGATACGCAGTATTTT	CSVLGMGLSDTQYF
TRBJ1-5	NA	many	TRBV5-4	TGTGCCAGCAGTTCGGACAGTGATCAGCCCCAGCATTTT	CASSSDSDQPQHF
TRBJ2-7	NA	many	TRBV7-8	TGTGCCAGCAGCTTGGATGGGGCCGAGCAGTACTTC	CASSLDGAEQYF
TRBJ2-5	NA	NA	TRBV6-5	TGTGCCAGCAGTCCCCGGGGCAGAGGGTACCAAGAGACCCAGTACTTC	CASSPRGRGYQETQYF
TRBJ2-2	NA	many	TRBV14	TGTGCCAGCAGCCTAGCGTGGAGCACCGGGGAGCTGTTTTTT	CASSLAWSTGELFF
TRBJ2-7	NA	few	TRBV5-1	TGCGCCAGCAGGGAAGGACACTACGAGCAGTACTTC	CASREGHYEQYF
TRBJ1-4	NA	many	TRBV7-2	TGTGCCAGCAGCTACAGGGTTTCTGGGGAAAAACTGTTTTTT	CASSYRVSGEKLFF
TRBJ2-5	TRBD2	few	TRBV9	TGTGCCAGCAGCGAGGGCCTAGGGAGCGGGGTGACCCAGTACTTC	CASSEGLGSGVTQYF
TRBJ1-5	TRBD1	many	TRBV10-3	TGTGCCATCAGTGAGTTCAAGACAGGGGGCAATCCCAATCAGCCCCAGCATTTT	CAISEFKTGGNPNQPQHF
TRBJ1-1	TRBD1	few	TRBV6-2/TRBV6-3	TGTGCCAGCAGGGGACAGGGGGCGCCGAGGGACACTGAAGCTTTCTTT	CASRGQGAPRDTEAFF
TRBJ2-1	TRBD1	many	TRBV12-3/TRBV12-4	TGTGCCAGCAGTTTAGGGACAGGGAGACACGATGAGCAGTTCTTC	CASSLGTGRHDEQFF
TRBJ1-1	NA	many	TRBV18	TGTGCCAGCTCACCACTATCGGGGCGCGGGGCTGAAGCTTTCTTT	CASSPLSGRGAEAFF
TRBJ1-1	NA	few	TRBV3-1	TGTGCCAGCACCCAACTTCCGGGGGGGAACACTGAAGCTTTCTTT	CASTQLPGGNTEAFF
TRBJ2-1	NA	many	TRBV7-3	TGTGCCAGCAGCTTAATTGGTGTGGGCTCCTACAATGAGCAGTTCTTC	CASSLIGVGSYNEQFF
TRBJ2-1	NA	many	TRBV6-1	TGTGCCAGCAGGCACCAGGGGGGGACAGGACGCAATGAGCAGTTCTTC	CASRHQGGTGRNEQFF
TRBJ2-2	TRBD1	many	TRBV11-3	TGTGCCAGCAAAACAGGGGACGGGGAGCTGTTTTTT	CASKTGDGELFF
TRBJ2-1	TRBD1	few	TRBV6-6	TGTGCCAGCAGTTCCACTCAAACAGGGGCATACAATGAGCAGTTCTTC	CASSSTQTGAYNEQFF
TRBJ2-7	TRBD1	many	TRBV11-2	TGTGCCAGCAGCCCTCGGACAGGGCCGTCCTACGAGCAGTACTTC	CASSPRTGPSYEQYF
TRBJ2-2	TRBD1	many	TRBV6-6	TGTGCCAGCAGTTACTCGAGAGAGGGGGCGGCCACCGGGGAGCTGTTTTTT	CASSYSREGAATGELFF
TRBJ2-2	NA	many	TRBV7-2	TGTGCCAGCAGCTTAGGTCTGGCCACGAACACCGGGGAGCTGTTTTTT	CASSLGLATNTGELFF
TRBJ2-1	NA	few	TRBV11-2	TGTGCCAGCAGCCCATATCTTAGCGGAAACAATGAGCAGTTCTTC	CASSPYLSGNNEQFF
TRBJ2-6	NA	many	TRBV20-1	TGCAGTGCTAGAGGGGGAGCCGGGGCCAACGTCCTGACTTTC	CSARGGAGANVLTF
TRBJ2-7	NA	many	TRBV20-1	TGCAGTGCTGGGGCCGGCGGCGTCGGGCTCGAGCAGTACTTC	CSAGAGGVGLEQYF
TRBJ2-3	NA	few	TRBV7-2	TGTGCCAGCAGCATTCAACATAGCGATACGCAGTATTTT	CASSIQHSDTQYF
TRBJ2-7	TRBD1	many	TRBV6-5	TGTGCCAGCGGGATACGACAGGGCGAGCAGTACTTC	CASGIRQGEQYF
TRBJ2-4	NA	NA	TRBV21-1	TGTGCCAGCAGCAAAGTTGCAGGCCTATACATTCAGTACTTC	CASSKVAGLYIQYF
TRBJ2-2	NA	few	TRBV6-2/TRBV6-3	TGTGCCAGCATCCCACAGCTTCGTACCGGGGAGCTGTTTTTT	CASIPQLRTGELFF
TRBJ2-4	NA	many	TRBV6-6	TGTGCCAGCAGTTACGGAGGGGTCCAAGGAAACATTCAGTACTTC	CASSYGGVQGNIQYF
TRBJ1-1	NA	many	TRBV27	TGTGCCAGCAGTTTCACAACAGGGTTCACTGAAGCTTTCTTT	CASSFTTGFTEAFF
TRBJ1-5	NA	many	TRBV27	TGTGCCAGCAGGGAGCCCCAGCATTTT	CASREPQHF